These 17 T cell receptor beta chains originate from one sample sequenced in a study of monozygotic twins with inflammatory bowel disease. TCRdb re-called the 5' RACE reads; every CDR3 protein appears as one record, without DNA. Seen in this sample are around 410,000 distinct CDR3 sequences; the ten most common clones hold 2% to 3%. Sequencing was done on a sample of blood. These receptors originate from a human donor with ulcerative colitis or Crohn's disease, or a healthy co-twin of an affected twin (not recorded which).

The chain employs TRBV20-1 and TRBJ2-1. This CDR3 is 14 amino acids long. Looked up from germline, CDR1 is DFQATT and CDR2 is SNEGSKA (reference sequence). CDR3 residues: CSGTTVGFYNEQFF.

This rearrangement joins TRBV6-1 to TRBJ2-1; TCRdb lists TRBD2, though no DNA is available to test this call. This CDR3 spans 15 amino acids. Per the germline V gene, CDR1 is MNHNS and CDR2 is SASEGT. CDR3 protein: CASRFLAGGPDEQFF.

The chain uses TRBV28 and TRBJ2-3; TCRdb reports TRBD2, a call that lacks DNA to check it against. The CDR3 loop spans 14 amino acids. Germline values: CDR1 MDHEN, CDR2 SYDVKM. The CDR3 loop is CASYLAGRTDTQYF.

This chain joins TRBV5-1 and TRBJ2-7; TCRdb designates TRBD1, a call that cannot be tested without DNA. The CDR3 has 15 amino acids. Germline CDR1 reads SGHRS; CDR2 reads YFSETQ. This chain's CDR3 is CASSLGGVPPREQYF.

The chain links TRBV7-9 to TRBJ2-7; absent DNA, TCRdb's TRBD1 call cannot be checked. This CDR3 spans 13 amino acids. The germline V gene encodes CDR1 SEHNR and CDR2 FQNEAQ (reference sequence). The CDR3 here is CASSQSGAYEQYF.

The V call is TRBV7-2, the J call TRBJ2-5; TCRdb designates TRBD2, a call that cannot be tested without DNA. Germline V lookup: CDR1 SGHTA, CDR2 FQGNSA. The CDR3 runs 15 residues. The CDR3 sequence: CASSLAWAGRETQYF. The full variable domain, completed using reference TRBV7-2 and TRBJ2-5, is GAGVSQSPSNKVTEKGKDVELRCDPISGHTALYWYRQSLGQGLEFLIYFQGNSAPDKSGLPSDRFSAERTGGSVSTLTIQRTQQEDSAVYLCASSLAWAGRETQYFGPGTRLLVL.

V and J are TRBV10-3 and TRBJ2-7; TCRdb names TRBD2, which stays unverified in the absence of DNA. This CDR3 region has 13 residues. The germline CDR1 and CDR2 sequences are ENHRY and SYGVKD. Here the CDR3 reads CAISRAYSYEQYF.

This chain uses TRBV13 with TRBJ2-3; the D gene TCRdb calls, TRBD2, cannot be checked with no DNA. The CDR3 spans 15 residues. Per the germline V gene, CDR1 is PRHDT and CDR2 is FYEKMQ (reference sequence). CDR3 in amino acids: CASSSLAGMIDTQYF.

The rearrangement joins TRBV2 to TRBJ1-2. CDR1 is SNHLY and CDR2 is FYNNEI in the germline V gene. The CDR3 runs 12 residues. CDR3 in amino acids: CASSDRTYGYTF. Full variable domain (outside the CDR3, taken from reference TRBV2 and TRBJ1-2): EPEVTQTPSHQVTQMGQEVILRCVPISNHLYFYWYRQILGQKVEFLVSFYNNEISEKSEIFDDQFSVERPDGSNFTLKIRSTKLEDSAMYFCASSDRTYGYTFGSGTRLTVV.

V gene TRBV7-2 combines with J gene TRBJ2-7; the TCRdb call, TRBD2, lacks DNA for checking. The CDR3 totals 15 residues. Germline V gene sequence: CDR1 SGHTA, CDR2 FQGNSA. The CDR3 protein is CASSLGLAAPYEQYF. Combining the CDR3 with reference TRBV7-2 and TRBJ2-7 gives the whole variable domain GAGVSQSPSNKVTEKGKDVELRCDPISGHTALYWYRQSLGQGLEFLIYFQGNSAPDKSGLPSDRFSAERTGGSVSTLTIQRTQQEDSAVYLCASSLGLAAPYEQYFGPGTRLTVT.

The chain is built from TRBV7-2 and TRBJ1-3. There are 13 residues in the CDR3. CDR1 and CDR2 from the germline V gene are SGHTA and FQGNSA. The CDR3 loop is CASSHKGGNTIYF.

The gene calls are TRBV19 and TRBJ1-1; no DNA is available, so the TRBD1 call from TCRdb remains unchecked. Looked up from germline, CDR1 is LNHDA and CDR2 is SQIVND (reference sequence). The CDR3 is 14 amino acids. The CDR3 is CASSIGGLGVEAFF. Full variable domain (outside the CDR3, taken from reference TRBV19 and TRBJ1-1): DGGITQSPKYLFRKEGQNVTLSCEQNLNHDAMYWYRQDPGQGLRLIYYSQIVNDFQKGDIAEGYSVSREKKESFPLTVTSAQKNPTAFYLCASSIGGLGVEAFFGQGTRLTVV.

The chain couples TRBV28 to TRBJ2-7; TCRdb indicates TRBD1, and absent DNA this call remains unverified. This CDR3 spans 13 amino acids. The germline CDR1 and CDR2 sequences are MDHEN and SYDVKM. CDR3 residues: CASTVPGDREQYF.

The chain uses TRBV29-1 and TRBJ1-1; absent DNA, TCRdb's TRBD1 call cannot be checked. Germline-derived CDR1 and CDR2 are SQVTM and ANQGSEA. The CDR3 length is 13 residues. The CDR3 loop is CSFLQGTGTEAFF.

The V and J genes are TRBV28 and TRBJ2-7. The CDR3 runs 14 residues. The germline gives CDR1 MDHEN, CDR2 SYDVKM. This CDR3 reads CASSFSRATYEQYF.

This chain links TRBV10-2 with TRBJ2-7; TCRdb selects TRBD1, and the lack of DNA leaves this call unchecked. Germline CDR1 and CDR2: WSHSY and SAAADI. This CDR3 contains 17 residues. The CDR3 region is CASSESTRGGALHEQYF.

This chain joins TRBV18 and TRBJ2-6. The CDR3 has 14 residues. Germline values: CDR1 KGHSH, CDR2 LQKENI. CDR3 sequence reads: CASSPSYGANVLTF.